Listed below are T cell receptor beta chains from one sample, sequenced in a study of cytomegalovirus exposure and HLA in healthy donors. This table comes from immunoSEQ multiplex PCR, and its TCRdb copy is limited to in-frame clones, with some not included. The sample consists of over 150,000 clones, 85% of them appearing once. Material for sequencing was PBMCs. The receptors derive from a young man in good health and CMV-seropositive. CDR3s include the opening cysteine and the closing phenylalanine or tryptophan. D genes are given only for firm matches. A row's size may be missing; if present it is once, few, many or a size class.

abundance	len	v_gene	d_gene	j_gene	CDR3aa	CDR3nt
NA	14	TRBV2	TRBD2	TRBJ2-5	CASSEQVGRGTQYF	TGTGCCAGCAGTGAACAGGTTGGGAGGGGGACCCAGTACTTC
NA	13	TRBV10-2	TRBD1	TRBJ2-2	CASSDTGAGELFF	TGCGCCAGCAGTGACACAGGGGCCGGGGAGCTGTTTTTT
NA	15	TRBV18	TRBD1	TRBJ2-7	CASSPTGGPSYEQYF	TGTGCCAGCTCGCCCACAGGGGGGCCTTCCTACGAGCAGTACTTC
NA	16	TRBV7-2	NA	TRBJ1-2	CASSLGPDSANYGYTF	TGTGCCAGCAGCTTAGGTCCGGACAGCGCTAACTATGGCTACACCTTC
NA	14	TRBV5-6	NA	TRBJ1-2	CASTLGGGSYGYTF	TGTGCCAGCACCTTGGGAGGAGGTTCCTATGGCTACACCTTC
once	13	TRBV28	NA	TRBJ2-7	CASSYGGAGEQYF	TGTGCCAGCAGTTATGGGGGGGCAGGGGAGCAGTACTTC
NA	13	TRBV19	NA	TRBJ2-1	CASSIGLHNEQFF	TGTGCCAGTAGTATAGGACTCCACAATGAGCAGTTCTTC
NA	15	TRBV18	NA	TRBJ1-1	CASSPNRDANTEAFF	TGTGCCAGCTCACCGAACAGGGATGCGAACACTGAAGCTTTCTTT
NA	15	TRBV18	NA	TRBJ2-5	CASSPPAVSKETQYF	TGTGCCAGCTCACCCCCGGCAGTTAGCAAAGAGACCCAGTACTTC
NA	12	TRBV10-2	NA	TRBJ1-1	CASSELRRGAFF	TGCGCCAGCAGTGAGTTGCGGCGGGGAGCTTTCTTT
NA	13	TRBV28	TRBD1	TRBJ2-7	CASTGTGALEQYF	TGTGCCAGCACTGGGACAGGGGCCCTAGAGCAGTACTTC
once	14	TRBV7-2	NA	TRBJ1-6	CASSLGGSDSPLHF	TGTGCCAGCAGCTTAGGAGGGTCCGATTCACCCCTCCACTTT
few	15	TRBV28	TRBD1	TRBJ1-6	CASSFRDRGASPLHF	TGTGCCAGCAGTTTTCGGGACAGGGGGGCTTCACCCCTCCACTTT
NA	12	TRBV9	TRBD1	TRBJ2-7	CASSFQGDEQYF	TGTGCCAGCAGCTTCCAGGGGGACGAGCAGTACTTC
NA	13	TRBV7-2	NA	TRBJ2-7	CASSLNTPYEQYF	TGTGCCAGCAGCTTAAACACCCCCTACGAGCAGTACTTC
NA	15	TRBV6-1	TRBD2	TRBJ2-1	CASSSSGGAYNEQFF	TGTGCCAGCAGTTCTAGCGGGGGGGCCTACAATGAGCAGTTCTTC
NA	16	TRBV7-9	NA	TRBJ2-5	CASSLYIAVTQETQYF	TGTGCCAGCAGCTTGTATATAGCGGTGACCCAAGAGACCCAGTACTTC
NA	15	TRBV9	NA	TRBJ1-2	CASSASDGGGYGYTF	TGTGCCAGCAGCGCATCCGACGGCGGTGGCTATGGCTACACCTTC
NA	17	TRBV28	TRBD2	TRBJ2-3	CASSAGTSGGPRDTQYF	TGTGCCAGCAGCGCCGGGACTAGCGGGGGCCCTCGGGATACGCAGTATTTT
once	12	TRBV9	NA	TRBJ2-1	CASSALQGEQFF	TGTGCCAGCAGCGCCCTCCAGGGCGAGCAGTTCTTC
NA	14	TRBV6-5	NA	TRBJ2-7	CASSYGGSIYEQYF	TGTGCCAGCAGTTACGGGGGGTCCATCTACGAGCAGTACTTC
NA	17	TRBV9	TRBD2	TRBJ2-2	CASSPRLAGVTGGELFF	TGTGCCAGCAGCCCCCGACTAGCGGGAGTTACTGGCGGGGAGCTGTTTTTT
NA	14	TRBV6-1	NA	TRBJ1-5	CASSELDSLRPQHF	TGTGCCAGCAGTGAATTAGACAGCCTCCGGCCCCAGCATTTT
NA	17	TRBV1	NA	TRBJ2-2	CTSSQDWRGDDTGELFF	TGCACCAGCAGCCAAGATTGGCGGGGGGACGACACCGGGGAGCTGTTTTTT
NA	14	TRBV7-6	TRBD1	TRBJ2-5	CASSRTGARETQYF	TGTGCCAGCAGTCGAACAGGGGCGAGGGAGACCCAGTACTTC
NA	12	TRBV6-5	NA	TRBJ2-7	CASSHEGYEQYF	TGTGCCAGCAGCCACGAGGGTTACGAGCAGTACTTC
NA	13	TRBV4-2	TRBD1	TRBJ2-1	CASSPQGELEQFF	TGTGCCAGCAGCCCCCAGGGGGAGCTTGAGCAGTTCTTC
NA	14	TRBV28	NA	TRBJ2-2	CASRSRTGTGELFF	TGTGCCAGCAGATCCCGGACTGGCACCGGGGAGCTGTTTTTT
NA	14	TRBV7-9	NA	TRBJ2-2	CASSATGNTGELFF	TGTGCCAGCAGCGCGACAGGGAACACCGGGGAGCTGTTTTTT
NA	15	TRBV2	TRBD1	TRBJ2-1	CASRAQRDRANEQFF	TGTGCCAGCAGAGCCCAGCGGGACAGGGCCAATGAGCAGTTCTTC
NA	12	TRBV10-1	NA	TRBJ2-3	CASSEWLDTQYF	TGCGCCAGCAGTGAGTGGCTGGATACGCAGTATTTT
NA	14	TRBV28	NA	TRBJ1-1	CASSLGGQNTEAFF	TGTGCCAGCAGTTTAGGGGGCCAGAACACTGAAGCTTTCTTT
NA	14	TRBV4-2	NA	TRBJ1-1	CASSQPGHNTEAFF	TGTGCCAGCAGCCAACCAGGACATAACACTGAAGCTTTCTTT
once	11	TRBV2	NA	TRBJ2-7	CASSVVNEQYF	TGTGCCAGCAGTGTAGTCAACGAGCAGTACTTC
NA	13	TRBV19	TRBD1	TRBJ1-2	CASSTPGQGGYTF	TGTGCCAGTAGTACCCCTGGACAGGGTGGCTACACCTTC
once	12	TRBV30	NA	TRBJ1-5	CAWSYRDQPQHF	TGTGCCTGGAGTTACAGGGATCAGCCCCAGCATTTT
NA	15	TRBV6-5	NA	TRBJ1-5	CASSYRQDSNQPQHF	TGTGCCAGCAGTTACCGCCAGGATAGCAATCAGCCCCAGCATTTT
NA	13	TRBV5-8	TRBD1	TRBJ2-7	CASPGQGFYEQYF	TGTGCCAGTCCGGGACAGGGTTTCTACGAGCAGTACTTC
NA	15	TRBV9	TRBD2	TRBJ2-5	CASSAVAGGQETQYF	TGTGCCAGCAGCGCCGTAGCGGGGGGGCAAGAGACCCAGTACTTC
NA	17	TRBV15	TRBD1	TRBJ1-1	CATSRRFGQGNKTEAFF	TGTGCCACCAGCAGAAGGTTCGGACAGGGGAATAAAACTGAAGCTTTCTTT
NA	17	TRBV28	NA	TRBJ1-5	CASRGGAGTISNQPQHF	TGTGCCAGCAGGGGGGGCGCGGGGACTATTAGCAATCAGCCCCAGCATTTT
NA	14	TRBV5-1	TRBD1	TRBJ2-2	CASRSDRATGELFF	TGCGCCAGCAGATCGGACAGGGCCACCGGGGAGCTGTTTTTT
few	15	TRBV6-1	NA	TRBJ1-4	CASSEGGGSNEKLFF	TGTGCCAGCAGTGAAGGCGGAGGGTCTAATGAAAAACTGTTTTTT
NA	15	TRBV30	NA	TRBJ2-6	CAWSVGVLGANVLTF	TGTGCCTGGAGTGTAGGGGTATTAGGGGCCAACGTCCTGACTTTC
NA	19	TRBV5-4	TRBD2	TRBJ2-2	CASSGTSGRTVIDTGELFF	TGTGCCAGCAGCGGTACTAGCGGGAGAACCGTTATCGACACCGGGGAGCTGTTTTTT
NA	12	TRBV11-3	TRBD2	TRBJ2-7	CASSPGGYEQYF	TGTGCCAGCAGCCCGGGGGGCTACGAGCAGTACTTC
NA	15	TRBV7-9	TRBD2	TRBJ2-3	CASSSGGTRADTQYF	TGTGCCAGCAGCTCCGGAGGGACTAGGGCAGATACGCAGTATTTT
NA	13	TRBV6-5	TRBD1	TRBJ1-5	CASSSNRGQPQHF	TGTGCCAGCAGTTCCAACAGGGGACAGCCCCAGCATTTT
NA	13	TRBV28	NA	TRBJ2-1	CASRLARRDEQFF	TGTGCCAGCAGGCTAGCCCGAAGAGATGAGCAGTTCTTC
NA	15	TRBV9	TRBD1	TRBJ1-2	CASSGTGGPNYGYTF	TGTGCCAGCAGCGGAACAGGGGGGCCTAACTATGGCTACACCTTC
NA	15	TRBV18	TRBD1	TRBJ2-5	CASSPRQGPQETQYF	TGTGCCAGCTCGCCGCGACAGGGCCCCCAAGAGACCCAGTACTTC
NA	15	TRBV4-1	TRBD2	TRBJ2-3	CASSPTGLATDTQYF	TGCGCCAGCAGCCCGACGGGACTAGCGACAGATACGCAGTATTTT
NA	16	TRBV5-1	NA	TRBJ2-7	CASSVNPGDPSYEQYF	TGCGCCAGCAGCGTGAACCCAGGGGATCCCTCCTACGAGCAGTACTTC
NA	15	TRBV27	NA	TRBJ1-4	CASSPSRVSNEKLFF	TGTGCCAGCAGTCCCTCGCGGGTTTCTAATGAAAAACTGTTTTTT
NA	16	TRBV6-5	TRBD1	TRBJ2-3	CASSYYGTGDPDTQYF	TGTGCCAGCAGTTACTACGGGACAGGGGATCCAGATACGCAGTATTTT
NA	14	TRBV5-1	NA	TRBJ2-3	CASSFEDHTDTQYF	TGCGCCAGCAGCTTCGAGGATCACACAGATACGCAGTATTTT
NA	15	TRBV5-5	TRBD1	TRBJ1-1	CASSLTTGGRTEAFF	TGTGCCAGCAGCTTGACGACAGGGGGAAGAACTGAAGCTTTCTTT
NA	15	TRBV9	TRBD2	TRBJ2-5	CASSPAAGAKETQYF	TGTGCCAGCAGCCCGGCAGCGGGAGCCAAAGAGACCCAGTACTTC
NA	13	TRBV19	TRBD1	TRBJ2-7	CASSDRGSYEQYF	TGTGCCAGTAGCGACAGGGGGTCCTACGAGCAGTACTTC
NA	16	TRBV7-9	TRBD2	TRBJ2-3	CASSLGLAGPTDTQYF	TGTGCCAGCAGCTTGGGACTAGCGGGGCCCACAGATACGCAGTATTTT